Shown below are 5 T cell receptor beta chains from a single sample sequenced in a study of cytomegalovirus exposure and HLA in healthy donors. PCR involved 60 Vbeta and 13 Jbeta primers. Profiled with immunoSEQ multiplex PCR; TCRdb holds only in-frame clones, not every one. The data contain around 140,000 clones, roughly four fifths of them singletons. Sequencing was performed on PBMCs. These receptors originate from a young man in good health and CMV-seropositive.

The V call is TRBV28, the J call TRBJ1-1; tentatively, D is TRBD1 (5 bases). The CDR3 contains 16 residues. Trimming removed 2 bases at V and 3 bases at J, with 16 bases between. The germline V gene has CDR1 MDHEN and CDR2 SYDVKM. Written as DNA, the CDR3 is TGTGCCAGCAGTTTAGGGGCAGGGCCCTTGGACACTGAAGCTTTCTTT. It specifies CASSLGAGPLDTEAFF. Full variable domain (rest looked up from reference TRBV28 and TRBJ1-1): DVKVTQSSRYLVKRTGEKVFLECVQDMDHENMFWYRQDPGLGLRLIYFSYDVKMKEKGDIPEGYSVSREKKERFSLILESASTNQTSMYLCASSLGAGPLDTEAFFGQGTRLTVV.

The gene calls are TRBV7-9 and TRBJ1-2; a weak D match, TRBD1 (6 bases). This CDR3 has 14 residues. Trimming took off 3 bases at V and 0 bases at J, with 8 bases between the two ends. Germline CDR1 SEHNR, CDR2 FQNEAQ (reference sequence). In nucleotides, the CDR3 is TGTGCCAGCAGCTTGGGGGCCGCTAACTATGGCTACACCTTC. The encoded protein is CASSLGAANYGYTF.

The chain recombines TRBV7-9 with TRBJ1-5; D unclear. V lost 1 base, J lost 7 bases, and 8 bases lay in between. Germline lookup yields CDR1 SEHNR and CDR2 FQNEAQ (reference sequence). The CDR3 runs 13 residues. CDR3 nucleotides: TGTGCCAGCAGCTTAGAATCTAGGCAGCCCCAGCATTTT. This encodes CASSLESRQPQHF.

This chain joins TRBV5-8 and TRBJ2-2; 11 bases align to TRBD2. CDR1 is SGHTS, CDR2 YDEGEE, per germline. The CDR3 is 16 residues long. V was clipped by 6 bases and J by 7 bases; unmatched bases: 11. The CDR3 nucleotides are TGTGCCAGCACCTTAGGACTAGCGGGCTGGGACGGGGAGCTGTTTTTT. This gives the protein CASTLGLAGWDGELFF.

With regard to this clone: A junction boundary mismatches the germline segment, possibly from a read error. The CDR3 loop is CASSLGGEPFF. The DNA of the CDR3 is TGTGCCAGCAGCTTAGGGGGGGAGCCGTTCTTC. This chain links TRBV7-9 with TRBJ2-1, with a possible D match to TRBD2 (6 bases). The germline CDR1 and CDR2 sequences are SEHNR and FQNEAQ (reference sequence). The CDR3 is made up of 11 amino acids.